The 11 T cell receptor beta chains presented below share a single source sample, sequenced in a study of read filtering for tumor transcriptome and immune sequencing. Molecular barcoded adaptors covering alpha/delta and beta/gamma chains were used on approximately 400 ng RNA. TCRdb passed the reads through MiXCR, listing each CDR3 protein once. The table lists approximately 350 distinct CDR3 sequences, under 90% of them singletons. Sequenced: a population of CD138-negative cells sorted from bone marrow. The receptors come from a donor aged 40 or over with multiple myeloma. This table probably holds off-target reads from a library built for another chain.

A few counts support this clonotype. The CDR3 DNA reads TGCAGTGCCCTCCGGACTAGCAATGAGCAGTTCTTC. It encodes CSALRTSNEQFF. The chain recombines TRBV20-1 with TRBJ2-1; 7 bases align to TRBD2. With V trimmed by 6 bases and J by 6 bases, 5 bases remained unmatched. The CDR3 is made up of 12 amino acids. Germline CDR1 and CDR2: DFQATT and SNEGSKA (reference sequence).

This chain joins TRBV7-9 and TRBJ1-1, with D hard to call. CDR3 size: 13 residues. Trimming shortened V by 6 bases and J by 1 base, and 9 bases separated the two germline ends. The germline gives CDR1 SEHNR, CDR2 FQNEAQ (reference sequence). The CDR3 is CASRGWRNTEAFF. CDR3 DNA sequence: TGTGCCAGCAGAGGGTGGAGGAACACTGAAGCTTTCTTT. The full variable domain, its missing parts supplied by reference TRBV7-9 and TRBJ1-1, is DTGVSQNPRHKITKRGQNVTFRCDPISEHNRLYWYRQTLGQGPEFLTYFQNEAQLEKSRLLSDRFSAERPKGSFSTLEIQRTEQGDSAMYLCASRGWRNTEAFFGQGTRLTVV.

CDR3 sequence reads: CASSQVYRGNEQFF. As DNA, the CDR3 is TGCGCCAGCAGCCAAGTATACAGGGGCAATGAGCAGTTCTTC. This rearrangement joins TRBV4-3 to TRBJ2-1, with 7 bases fitting TRBD1. The germline V gene has CDR1 LGHNA and CDR2 YSLEER. CDR3 length: 14 amino acids. J lost 6 bases, V lost 1 base, and 3 bases had no gene match.

The chain uses TRBV10-3 and TRBJ2-1, with D possibly TRBD2 on 6 matching bases. This CDR3 has 19 residues. V was clipped by 2 bases and J by 0 bases, with 20 bases between them. Germline CDR1 ENHRY, CDR2 SYGVKD. CDR3 loop: CAISEPTGARGSSYNEQFF. As DNA, the CDR3 is TGTGCCATCAGTGAGCCGACGGGAGCGCGTGGGAGCTCCTACAATGAGCAGTTCTTC.

V and J are TRBV3-1 and TRBJ2-3; D is undetermined. V was trimmed by 3 bases and J by 5 bases, leaving 15 bases between them. In germline, CDR1 is LGHDT, CDR2 YNNKEL (reference sequence). This CDR3 has 15 amino acids. The CDR3 spells CASSHHYPPGDTQYF. CDR3 in DNA: TGTGCCAGCAGCCACCATTACCCCCCGGGAGATACGCAGTATTTT.

The genes are TRBV5-1 and TRBJ1-6; D gene uncertain. V lost 0 bases, J lost 13 bases, and 17 bases lay in between. CDR3 length: 15 residues. Germline-derived CDR1 and CDR2 are SGHRS and YFSETQ. The CDR3 is CASSLAGQRISPLHF. CDR3 sequence (DNA): TGCGCCAGCAGCTTGGCGGGCCAAAGAATATCCCCCCTCCACTTT.

This chain uses TRBV30 with TRBJ2-1; the D call may be TRBD1 or TRBD2 (5 bases each). This CDR3 spans 14 amino acids. Germline V gives CDR1 GTSNPN, CDR2 SVGIG (reference sequence). The germline V and J ends were trimmed by 1 base and 2 bases, with 9 bases remaining between them. The CDR3 DNA sequence: TGTGCCTGGAGTGGGGACGCAACCTACAATGAGCAGTTCTTC. Encoded protein: CAWSGDATYNEQFF.

On this clonotype: The CDR3 ends on some other residue instead of the conserved phenylalanine or tryptophan, so this is likely a read error. The chain recombines TRBV7-3 with TRBJ2-7; D could derive from TRBD1 or TRBD2 (5 bases each). V lost 5 bases to trimming and J lost 2 bases, with 16 bases between them. This CDR3 has 15 amino acids. Germline-derived CDR1 and CDR2 are SGHTA and FQGTGA. The CDR3 bases are TGTGCCAGCAGCCCGGGCCCCTGGGACCCCTACGAGCAGTACCTC. Amino acid sequence: CASSPGPWDPYEQYL.

The J gene is TRBJ1-1, the V gene TRBV10-2, with 7 bases that match TRBD1. CDR1 WSHSY and CDR2 SAAADI come from the germline V gene. CDR3 size: 14 residues. The J segment lost 4 bases and the V segment lost 6 bases, leaving 8 bases of the junction unmatched. The CDR3 region has the DNA TGCGCCAGCAGCCCTTCAGGGGGAGGCACTGAAGCTTTCTTT. Residues: CASSPSGGGTEAFF.

The genes are TRBV6-5 and TRBJ2-1; possible D gene TRBD1, 6 bases. The CDR3 has 17 residues. Trimming removed 6 bases from V and 4 bases from J, with 22 bases in between. CDR1 and CDR2 (germline): MNHEY, SVGAGI. In DNA, the CDR3 is TGTGCCAGCAGGGGCCGAAGGCAGGGGCGCGTTTACAATGAGCAGTTCTTC. Translation: CASRGRRQGRVYNEQFF.

This clonotype showed up just a few times. In nucleotides, the CDR3 is TGTGCCAGCAGTTTATGGAAAATAGGGGGCAATGAGCAGTTCTTC. Translated: CASSLWKIGGNEQFF. The chain has TRBV28 and TRBJ2-1; D may be TRBD1 (6 bases). CDR1 is MDHEN, CDR2 SYDVKM, per germline. The CDR3 consists of 15 residues. Trimming left V 0 bases short and J 6 bases short, with 12 bases between.